This TCR beta chain was identified during a study of T cell clones after liver transplantation. Looking at the study overall: Samples came pre-transplant, pre-randomization before withdrawal, and post-randomization after withdrawal ended.

Germline CDR1 and CDR2: SGHTA and FQGNSA. V gave up 1 base and J gave up 4 bases, with 14 bases separating them. The CDR3 consists of 15 residues. The table came from immunoSEQ multiplex PCR; TCRdb's copy has only in-frame clones and leaves some out. There are 95,000 to 130,000 clones in the sample; 90% occur only once, and approximately 0.78% lies in the top ten. The material sequenced was CD4+ T cells from blood, taken 12 months after liver transplant. The V call is TRBV7-2, the J call TRBJ2-7; TRBD2 might be the D (5 bases). This receptor was obtained from a human patient who received a liver transplant. A subset of T cells may come from the graft donor. CDR3 bases: TGTGCCAGCAGCTTAGTGGCCAGCGGTATGTACGAGCAGTACTTC. Amino acid sequence: CASSLVASGMYEQYF.